This T cell receptor (beta chain) was documented in a study of response to subunit inactivated influenza vaccine. Study observations and caveats: It was suggested by the authors that few new T cells are recruited by each seasonal influenza vaccination.

MiXCR was run by TCRdb on the RT-PCR reads, yielding one entry per CDR3 protein. The sample shows about 480,000 distinct CDR3 sequences, 13% of them seen only once. Worth noting for this clonotype: Its antigen is not identified.

The CDR3 spans 12 residues. The V gene's germline CDR1 is DFQATT and CDR2 SNEGSKA (reference sequence). Trimming shortened V by 4 bases and J by 4 bases, and 10 bases separated the two germline ends. V gene TRBV20-1 combines with J gene TRBJ1-2, with D uncertain. The receptor's source is a man between 45 and 60 years old who received an inactivated influenza vaccine. Sequencing was performed on PBMCs from blood, taken 45 days after vaccination. The CDR3, as DNA: TGCAGTGCTATAGGAGAACTCTATGGCTACACCTTC. Translation gives CSAIGELYGYTF.